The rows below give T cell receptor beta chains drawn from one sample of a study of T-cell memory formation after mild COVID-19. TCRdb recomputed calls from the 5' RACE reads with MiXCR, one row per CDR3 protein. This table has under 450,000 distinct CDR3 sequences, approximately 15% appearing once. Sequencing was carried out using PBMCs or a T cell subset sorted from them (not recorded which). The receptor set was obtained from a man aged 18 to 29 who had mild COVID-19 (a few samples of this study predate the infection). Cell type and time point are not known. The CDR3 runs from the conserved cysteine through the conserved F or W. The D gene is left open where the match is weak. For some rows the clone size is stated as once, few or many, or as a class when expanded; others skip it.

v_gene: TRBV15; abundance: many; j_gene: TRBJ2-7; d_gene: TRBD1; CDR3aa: CATSGGQGASFNEQYF; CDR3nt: TGTGCCACCAGCGGGGGACAGGGGGCTTCATTCAACGAGCAGTACTTC
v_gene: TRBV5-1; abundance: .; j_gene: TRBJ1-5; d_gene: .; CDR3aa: CASSPGRQDQPQHF; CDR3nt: TGCGCCAGCAGCCCTGGCCGGCAGGATCAGCCCCAGCATTTT
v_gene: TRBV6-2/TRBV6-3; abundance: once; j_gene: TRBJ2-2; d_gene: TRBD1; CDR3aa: CASSFWTGTGELFF; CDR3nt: TGTGCCAGCAGCTTCTGGACAGGGACCGGGGAGCTGTTTTTT
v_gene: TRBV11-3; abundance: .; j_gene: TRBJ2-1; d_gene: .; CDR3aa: CASSRASTYNEQFF; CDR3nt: TGTGCCAGCAGTAGGGCCAGCACCTACAATGAGCAGTTCTTC
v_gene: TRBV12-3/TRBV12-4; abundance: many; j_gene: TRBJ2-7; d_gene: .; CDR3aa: CASSSLYEQYF; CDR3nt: TGTGCCAGCAGCTCCCTTTACGAGCAGTACTTC
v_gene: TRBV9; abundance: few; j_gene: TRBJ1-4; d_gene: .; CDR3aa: CASSQDQGEKLFF; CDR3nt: TGTGCCAGCAGTCAAGACCAGGGTGAAAAACTGTTTTTT
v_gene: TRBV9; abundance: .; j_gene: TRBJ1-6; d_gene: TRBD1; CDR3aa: CASSLTPGQGDSPLHF; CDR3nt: TGTGCCAGCAGTCTCACCCCGGGACAGGGGGACTCACCCCTCCACTTT
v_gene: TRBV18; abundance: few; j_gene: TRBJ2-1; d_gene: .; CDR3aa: CASSPPGGNEQFF; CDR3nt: TGTGCCAGCTCACCACCGGGTGGCAATGAGCAGTTCTTC
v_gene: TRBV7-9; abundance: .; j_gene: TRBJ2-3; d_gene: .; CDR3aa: CDSSPDSFTPDTQYF; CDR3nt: TGTGACAGCAGCCCGGACAGCTTTACCCCAGATACGCAGTATTTT
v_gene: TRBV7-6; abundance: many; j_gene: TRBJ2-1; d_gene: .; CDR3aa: CASSFEASLYNEQFF; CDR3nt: TGTGCCAGCAGCTTCGAGGCTAGCCTCTACAATGAGCAGTTCTTC
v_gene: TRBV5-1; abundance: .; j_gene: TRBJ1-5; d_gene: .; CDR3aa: CASCFCRANGNQPQHF; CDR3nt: TGCGCCAGCTGTTTTTGCCGGGCCAACGGCAATCAGCCCCAGCATTTT
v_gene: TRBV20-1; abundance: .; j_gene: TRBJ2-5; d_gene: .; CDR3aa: CSATLGASQETQYF; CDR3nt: TGCAGTGCAACCCTGGGGGCGAGCCAAGAGACCCAGTACTTC
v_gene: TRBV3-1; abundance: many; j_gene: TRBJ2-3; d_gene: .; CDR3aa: CASSPFSGYTQYF; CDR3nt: TGTGCCAGCAGCCCCTTCTCTGGGTATACGCAGTATTTT
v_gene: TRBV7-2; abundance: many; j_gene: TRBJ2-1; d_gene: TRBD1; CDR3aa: CASSSGQSINNEQFF; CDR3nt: TGTGCCAGCAGCTCGGGACAGAGTATCAACAATGAGCAGTTCTTC
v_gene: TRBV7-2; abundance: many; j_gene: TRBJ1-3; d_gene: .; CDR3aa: CASSFGTAGNTIYF; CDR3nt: TGTGCCAGCAGCTTTGGAACGGCTGGAAACACCATATATTTT
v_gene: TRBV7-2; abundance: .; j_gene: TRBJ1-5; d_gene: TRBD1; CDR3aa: CASSLGTGRKEPQHF; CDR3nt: TGTGCCAGCAGCTTGGGGACAGGGAGGAAAGAGCCCCAGCATTTT
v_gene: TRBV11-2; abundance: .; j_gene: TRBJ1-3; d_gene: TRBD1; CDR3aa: CASSLWRGRSGNTIYF; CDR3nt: TGTGCCAGCAGCTTATGGAGGGGGCGGTCTGGAAACACCATATATTTT
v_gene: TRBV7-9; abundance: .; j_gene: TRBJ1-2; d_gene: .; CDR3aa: CASSSWDFYGYTF; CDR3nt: TGTGCCAGCAGCTCTTGGGACTTCTATGGCTACACCTTC
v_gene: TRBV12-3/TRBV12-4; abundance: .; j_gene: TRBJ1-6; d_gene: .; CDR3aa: CASSPGQANNSPLHF; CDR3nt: TGTGCCAGCAGCCCGGGCCAGGCCAATAATTCACCCCTCCACTTT
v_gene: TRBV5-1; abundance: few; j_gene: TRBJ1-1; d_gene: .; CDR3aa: CASSLEQDTEAFF; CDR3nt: TGCGCCAGCAGCTTGGAACAAGACACTGAAGCTTTCTTT
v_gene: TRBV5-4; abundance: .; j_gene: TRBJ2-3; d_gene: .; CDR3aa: CASSPYGITDTQYF; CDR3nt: TGTGCCAGCAGCCCTTATGGGATCACAGATACGCAGTATTTT
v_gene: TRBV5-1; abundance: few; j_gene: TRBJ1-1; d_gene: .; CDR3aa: CASSSGLIVTEAFF; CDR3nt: TGCGCCAGCAGCTCTGGACTGATTGTCACTGAAGCTTTCTTT
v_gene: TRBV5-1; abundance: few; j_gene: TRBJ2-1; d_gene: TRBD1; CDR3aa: CASSGQGKEQFF; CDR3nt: TGCGCCAGCAGCGGACAGGGTAAAGAGCAGTTCTTC
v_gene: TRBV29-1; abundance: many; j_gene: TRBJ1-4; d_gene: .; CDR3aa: CSVEDSGRRANEKLFF; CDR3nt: TGCAGCGTTGAGGATTCGGGACGCCGGGCTAATGAAAAACTGTTTTTT
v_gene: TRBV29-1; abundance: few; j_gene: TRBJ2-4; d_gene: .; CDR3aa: CSVVVSSDIQYF; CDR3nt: TGCAGCGTTGTGGTGTCATCCGACATTCAGTACTTC
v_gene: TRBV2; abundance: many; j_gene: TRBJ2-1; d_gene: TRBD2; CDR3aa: CASSPGTSRYNEQFF; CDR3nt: TGTGCCAGCAGTCCCGGGACTAGCCGTTACAATGAGCAGTTCTTC
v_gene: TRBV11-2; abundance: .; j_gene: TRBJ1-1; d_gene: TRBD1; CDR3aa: CASSFSGQGKAAFF; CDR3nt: TGTGCCAGCAGCTTTTCGGGACAGGGAAAAGCGGCTTTCTTT
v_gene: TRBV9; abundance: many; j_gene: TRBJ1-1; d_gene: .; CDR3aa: CASSVRSEAEAFF; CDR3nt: TGTGCCAGCAGCGTACGGTCGGAGGCTGAAGCTTTCTTT
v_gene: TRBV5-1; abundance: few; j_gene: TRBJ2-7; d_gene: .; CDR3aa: CASSPAPSYEQYF; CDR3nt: TGCGCCAGCAGCCCCGCCCCAAGCTACGAGCAGTACTTC
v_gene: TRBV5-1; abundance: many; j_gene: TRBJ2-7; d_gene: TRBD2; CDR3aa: CASRYREGEYEQYF; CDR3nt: TGCGCCAGCAGATACCGGGAGGGCGAGTACGAGCAGTACTTC
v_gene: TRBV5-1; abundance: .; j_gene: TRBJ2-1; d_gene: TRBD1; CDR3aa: CASSPGQTSYNEQFF; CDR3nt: TGCGCCAGCAGCCCGGGACAGACCTCCTACAATGAGCAGTTCTTC
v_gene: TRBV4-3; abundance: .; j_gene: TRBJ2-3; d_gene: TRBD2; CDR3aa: CASSQELAGGGNTQYF; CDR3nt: TGCGCCAGCAGCCAAGAACTAGCGGGGGGAGGAAATACGCAGTATTTT
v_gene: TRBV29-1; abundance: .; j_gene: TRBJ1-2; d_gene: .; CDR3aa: CSVHQYGYTF; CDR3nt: TGCAGCGTTCACCAGTATGGCTACACCTTC
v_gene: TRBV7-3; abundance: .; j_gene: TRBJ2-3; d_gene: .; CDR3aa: CASSLMVADTQYF; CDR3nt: TGTGCCAGCAGCTTAATGGTGGCAGATACGCAGTATTTT
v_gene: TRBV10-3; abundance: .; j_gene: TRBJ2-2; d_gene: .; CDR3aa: CAISSYGELFF; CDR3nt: TGTGCCATCAGCTCTTACGGGGAGCTGTTTTTT
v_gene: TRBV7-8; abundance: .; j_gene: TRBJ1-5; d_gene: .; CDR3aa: CASSPTTKGPQHF; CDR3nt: TGTGCCAGCAGCCCAACAACGAAAGGGCCCCAGCATTTT
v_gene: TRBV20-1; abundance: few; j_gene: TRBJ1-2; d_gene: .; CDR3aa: CSAGHINYGYTF; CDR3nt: TGCAGTGCTGGACACATTAACTATGGCTACACCTTC
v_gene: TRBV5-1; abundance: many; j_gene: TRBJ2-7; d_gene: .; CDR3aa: CASSLEGQYEQYF; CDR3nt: TGCGCCAGCAGCTTGGAGGGTCAGTACGAGCAGTACTTC
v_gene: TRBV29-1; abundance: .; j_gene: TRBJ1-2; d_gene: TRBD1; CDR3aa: CSVRDRGYGYTF; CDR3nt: TGCAGCGTTAGGGACAGGGGCTATGGCTACACCTTC
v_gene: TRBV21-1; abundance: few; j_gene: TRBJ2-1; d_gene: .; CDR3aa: CASSKALGGPSSYNEQFF; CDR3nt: TGTGCCAGCAGCAAAGCGCTCGGGGGCCCGAGCTCCTACAATGAGCAGTTCTTC
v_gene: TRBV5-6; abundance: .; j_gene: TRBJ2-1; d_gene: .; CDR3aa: CASSSARLGYNEQFF; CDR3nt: TGTGCCAGCAGCTCGGCCCGCCTGGGGTACAATGAGCAGTTCTTC
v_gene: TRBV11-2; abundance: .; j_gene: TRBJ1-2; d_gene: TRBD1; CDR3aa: CASRGTGAGYGYTF; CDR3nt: TGTGCCAGCAGAGGGACAGGGGCCGGCTATGGCTACACCTTC
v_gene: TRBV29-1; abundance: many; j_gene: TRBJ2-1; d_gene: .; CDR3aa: CSVEGPNRVGEQFF; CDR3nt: TGCAGCGTTGAAGGGCCTAACAGGGTGGGCGAGCAGTTCTTC
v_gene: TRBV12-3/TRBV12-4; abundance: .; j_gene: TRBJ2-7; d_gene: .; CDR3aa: CASSFQGLRPYEQYF; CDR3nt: TGTGCCAGCAGTTTCCAGGGGCTGAGGCCCTACGAGCAGTACTTC
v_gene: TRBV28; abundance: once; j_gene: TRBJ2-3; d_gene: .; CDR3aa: CASSQGWVTDTQYF; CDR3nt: TGTGCCAGCAGCCAGGGGTGGGTCACAGATACGCAGTATTTT
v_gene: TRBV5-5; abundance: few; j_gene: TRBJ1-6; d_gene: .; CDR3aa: CASSLVYNSPLHF; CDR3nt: TGTGCCAGCAGCTTGGTCTATAATTCACCCCTCCACTTT
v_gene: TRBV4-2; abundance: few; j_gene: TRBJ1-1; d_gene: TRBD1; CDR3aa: CASSQRGQGEAMNTEAFF; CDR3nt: TGTGCCAGCAGCCAAAGGGGACAGGGGGAAGCTATGAACACTGAAGCTTTCTTT
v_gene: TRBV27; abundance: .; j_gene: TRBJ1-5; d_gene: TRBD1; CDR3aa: CASSATGTGIGSQHF; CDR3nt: TGTGCCAGCAGTGCGACCGGGACAGGGATAGGGTCCCAGCATTTT
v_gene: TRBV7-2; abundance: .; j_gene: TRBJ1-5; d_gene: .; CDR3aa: CASSLSGAPNQPQHF; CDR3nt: TGTGCCAGCAGCTTATCTGGGGCCCCTAATCAGCCCCAGCATTTT
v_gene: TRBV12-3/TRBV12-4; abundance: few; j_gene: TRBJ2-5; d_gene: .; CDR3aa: CASSLEWTQETQYF; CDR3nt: TGTGCCAGCAGTTTAGAATGGACTCAAGAGACCCAGTACTTC
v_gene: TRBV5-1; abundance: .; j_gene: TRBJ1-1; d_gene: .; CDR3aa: CASSMSGAAEAFF; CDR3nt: TGCGCCAGCAGCATGAGCGGAGCCGCTGAAGCTTTCTTT
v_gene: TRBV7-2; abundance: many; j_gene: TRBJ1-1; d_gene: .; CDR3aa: CASKPEGITEAFF; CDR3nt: TGTGCCAGCAAACCAGAGGGTATCACTGAAGCTTTCTTT
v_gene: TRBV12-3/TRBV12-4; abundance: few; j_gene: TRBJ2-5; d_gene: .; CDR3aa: CASSSSGALRETQYF; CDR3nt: TGTGCCAGCAGTAGTTCCGGGGCCCTTAGGGAGACCCAGTACTTC
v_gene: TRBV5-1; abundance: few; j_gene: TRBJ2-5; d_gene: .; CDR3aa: CASSPGGLGETQYF; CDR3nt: TGCGCCAGCAGCCCCGGGGGCCTCGGGGAGACCCAGTACTTC
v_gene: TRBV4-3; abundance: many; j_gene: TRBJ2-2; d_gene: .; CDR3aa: CASRKWTGTLNTGELFF; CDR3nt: TGCGCCAGCAGAAAATGGACCGGGACTTTGAACACCGGGGAGCTGTTTTTT
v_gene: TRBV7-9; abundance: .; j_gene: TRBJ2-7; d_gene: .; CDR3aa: CASSPVQGSYEQYF; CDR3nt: TGTGCCAGCAGCCCCGTACAGGGCTCCTACGAGCAGTACTTC
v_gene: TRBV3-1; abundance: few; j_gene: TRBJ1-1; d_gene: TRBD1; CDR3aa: CASSREGTGLTEAFF; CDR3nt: TGTGCCAGCAGCCGGGAGGGGACAGGTCTAACTGAAGCTTTCTTT
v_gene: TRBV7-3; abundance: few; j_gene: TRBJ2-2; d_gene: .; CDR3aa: CASSFLAGELFF; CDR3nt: TGTGCCAGCAGCTTCCTTGCCGGGGAGCTGTTTTTT